The TCR beta chain under discussion was sequenced for a study of response to subunit inactivated influenza vaccine. General study findings and limits: Few new T cells, the authors suggested, are recruited by each seasonal influenza vaccination.

TCRdb fed the RT-PCR reads into MiXCR, producing one record per CDR3 protein. The table shows approximately 490,000 distinct CDR3 sequences, with approximately 7.3% occurring only once. CDR1 is MGHRA and CDR2 is YSYEKL in the germline V gene. The CDR3 totals 15 residues. As concerns this clonotype: What it binds is unknown. At one of its ends the junction is not consistent with the germline gene, which may arise from a read error.

The sequences come from PBMCs from blood, collected roughly 24 months after vaccination. This chain connects TRBV4-1 to TRBJ1-5, with 8 positions matching TRBD1. This receptor was obtained from a man between 50 and 75 years old who received an inactivated influenza vaccine. The chain's CDR3 is CASSQDGTGDQPQHF. CDR3 sequence (DNA): TGCGCCAGCAGCCAAGATGGGACAGGAGATCAGCCCCAACATTTT.